This section outlines one T cell receptor beta chain sequence together with its context. The sample is drawn from a study of blood T cell repertoires in COVID-19. Overall study context: PBMCs, B-cell-depleted T cells, or T cells were the source of the cDNA or gDNA that made up the material.

In the original processing: Estimation of nucleated cell counts was performed using reference gene primer amplification. The repertoire was sequenced with immunoSEQ multiplex PCR; TCRdb's copy has only in-frame clones and lacks some. V and J calls and clone size are those listed in that table; D and trimming were worked out from the DNA. Of 650,000 to 800,000 clones listed, 85% to 90% are singletons. Sequenced: peripheral blood. The TCR originated in a woman in her late teens or twenties with acute or convalescent COVID-19.

CDR3 in amino acids: CASSLGLAGGYEQYF. CDR3 sequence (DNA): TGTGCCAGCAGCCTCGGTTTGGCGGGGGGCTACGAGCAGTACTTC. The chain links TRBV2 to TRBJ2-7; 8 positions match TRBD2. J was trimmed by 3 bases and V by 6 bases; bases with no gene match: 10. The CDR3 consists of 15 residues. Germline CDR1 reads SNHLY; CDR2 reads FYNNEI.